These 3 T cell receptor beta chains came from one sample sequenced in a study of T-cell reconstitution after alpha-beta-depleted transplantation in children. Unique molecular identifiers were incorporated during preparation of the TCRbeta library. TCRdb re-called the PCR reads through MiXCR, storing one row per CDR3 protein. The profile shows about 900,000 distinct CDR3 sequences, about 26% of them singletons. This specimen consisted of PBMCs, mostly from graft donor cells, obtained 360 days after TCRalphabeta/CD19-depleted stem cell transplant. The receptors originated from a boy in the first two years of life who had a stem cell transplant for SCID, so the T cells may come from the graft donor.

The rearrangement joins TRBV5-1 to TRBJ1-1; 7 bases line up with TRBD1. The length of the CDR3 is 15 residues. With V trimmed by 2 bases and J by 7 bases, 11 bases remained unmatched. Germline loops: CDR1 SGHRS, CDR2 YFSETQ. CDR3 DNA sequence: TGCGCCAGCAGCTTCGGATGGGGGGGACAGAATGAAGCTTTCTTT. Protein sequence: CASSFGWGGQNEAFF.

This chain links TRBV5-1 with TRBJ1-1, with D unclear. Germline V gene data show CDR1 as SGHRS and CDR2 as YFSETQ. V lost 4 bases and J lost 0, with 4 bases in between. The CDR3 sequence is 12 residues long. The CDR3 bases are TGCGCCAGCAGCAACGTGAACACTGAAGCTTTCTTT. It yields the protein CASSNVNTEAFF. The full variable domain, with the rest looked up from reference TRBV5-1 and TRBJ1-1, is KAGVTQTPRYLIKTRGQQVTLSCSPISGHRSVSWYQQTPGQGLQFLFEYFSETQRNKGNFPGRFSGRQFSNSRSEMNVSTLELGDSALYLCASSNVNTEAFFGQGTRLTVV.

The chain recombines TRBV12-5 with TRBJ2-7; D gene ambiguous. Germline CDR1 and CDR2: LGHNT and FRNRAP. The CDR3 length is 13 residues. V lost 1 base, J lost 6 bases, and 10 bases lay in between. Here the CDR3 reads CASGLAPGFEQYF. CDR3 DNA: TGTGCTAGTGGTTTGGCCCCCGGGTTCGAGCAGTACTTC. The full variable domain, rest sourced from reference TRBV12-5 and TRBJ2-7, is DARVTQTPRHKVTEMGQEVTMRCQPILGHNTVFWYRQTMMQGLELLAYFRNRAPLDDSGMPKDRFSAEMPDATLATLKIQPSEPRDSAVYFCASGLAPGFEQYFGPGTRLTVT.